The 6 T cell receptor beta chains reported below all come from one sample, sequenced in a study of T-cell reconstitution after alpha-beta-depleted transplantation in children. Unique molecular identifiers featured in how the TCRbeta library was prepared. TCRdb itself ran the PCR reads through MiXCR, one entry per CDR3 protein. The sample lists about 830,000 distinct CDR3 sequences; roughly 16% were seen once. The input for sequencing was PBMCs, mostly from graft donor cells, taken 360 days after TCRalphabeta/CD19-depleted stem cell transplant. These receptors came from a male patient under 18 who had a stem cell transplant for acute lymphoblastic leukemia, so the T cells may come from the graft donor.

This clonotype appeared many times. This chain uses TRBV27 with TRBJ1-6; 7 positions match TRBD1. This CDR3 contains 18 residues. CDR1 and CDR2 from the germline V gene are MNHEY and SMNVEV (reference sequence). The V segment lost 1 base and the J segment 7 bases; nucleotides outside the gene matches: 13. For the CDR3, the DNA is TGTGCCAGCAGTTTATGGACTTACGAGGGGGCTTTAAATTCACCCCTCCACTTT. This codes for CASSLWTYEGALNSPLHF.

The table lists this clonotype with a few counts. The CDR3 nucleotides read TGTGCCAGCAGTCCTCTCCCCTCCGGGAGCAGCTCCTACAATGAGCAGTTCTTC. Its protein is CASSPLPSGSSSYNEQFF. The chain recombines TRBV12-3 or TRBV12-4 with TRBJ2-1; tentatively, D is TRBD2 (6 bases). V was cut by 5 bases and J by 0 bases, with 20 bases left in between. There are 18 residues in the CDR3.

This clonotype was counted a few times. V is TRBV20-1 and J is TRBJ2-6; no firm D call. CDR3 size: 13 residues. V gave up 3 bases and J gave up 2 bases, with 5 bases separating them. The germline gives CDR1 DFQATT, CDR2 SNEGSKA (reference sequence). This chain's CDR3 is CSARMAGANVLTF. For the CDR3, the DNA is TGCAGTGCTAGGATGGCTGGGGCCAACGTCCTGACTTTC.

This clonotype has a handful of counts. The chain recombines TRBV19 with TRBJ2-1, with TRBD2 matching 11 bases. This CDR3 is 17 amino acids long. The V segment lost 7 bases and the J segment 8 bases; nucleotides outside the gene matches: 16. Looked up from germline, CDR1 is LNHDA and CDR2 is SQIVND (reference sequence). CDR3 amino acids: CASTLAGGSDVYDEQFF. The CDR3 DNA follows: TGTGCCAGTACCCTAGCGGGAGGCTCAGACGTGTACGATGAGCAGTTCTTC.

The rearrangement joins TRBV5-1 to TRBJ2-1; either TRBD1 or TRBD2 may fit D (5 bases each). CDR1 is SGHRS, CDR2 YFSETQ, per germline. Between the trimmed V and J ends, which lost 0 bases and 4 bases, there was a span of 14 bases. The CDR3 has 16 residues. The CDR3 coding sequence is TGCGCCAGCAGCTTGGGGCTCCGAGGGGTTTACAATGAGCAGTTCTTC. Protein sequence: CASSLGLRGVYNEQFF.

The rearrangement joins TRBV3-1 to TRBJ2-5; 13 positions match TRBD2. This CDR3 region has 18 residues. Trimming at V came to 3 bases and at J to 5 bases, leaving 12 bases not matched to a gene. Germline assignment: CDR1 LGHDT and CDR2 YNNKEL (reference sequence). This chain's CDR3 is CASSHGYRGLAGQETQYF. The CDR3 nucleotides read TGTGCCAGCAGCCATGGCTACCGGGGACTAGCGGGGCAGGAGACCCAGTACTTC.